This is a list of T cell receptor beta chains from one sample in a study of cytomegalovirus exposure and HLA in healthy donors. The table came from immunoSEQ multiplex PCR; TCRdb's copy has only in-frame clones and leaves some out. This table holds about 170,000 clones, approximately 71% found once. The sequenced sample consisted of PBMCs. These receptors all come from a girl between 10 and 17 years old in good health and CMV-seronegative. Both conserved end residues are part of each CDR3. D genes are given only for firm matches. Size is stated for part of the rows, as once, few or many counts, or as a class when the clone is expanded.

d_gene: NA
v_gene: TRBV9
j_gene: TRBJ2-1
abundance: NA
CDR3aa: CASSVDWAYNEQFF
CDR3nt: TGTGCCAGCAGCGTAGATTGGGCATACAATGAGCAGTTCTTC

d_gene: NA
v_gene: TRBV27
j_gene: TRBJ1-5
abundance: few
CDR3aa: CASSLLADQPQHF
CDR3nt: TGTGCCAGCAGTTTACTTGCGGATCAGCCCCAGCATTTT

d_gene: NA
v_gene: TRBV9
j_gene: TRBJ1-5
abundance: few
CDR3aa: CASSPTMAGQPQHF
CDR3nt: TGTGCCAGCAGCCCCACCATGGCGGGTCAGCCCCAGCATTTT

d_gene: NA
v_gene: TRBV2
j_gene: TRBJ1-2
abundance: few
CDR3aa: CASSKTENYGYTF
CDR3nt: TGTGCCAGCAGTAAGACAGAGAACTATGGCTACACCTTC

d_gene: TRBD2
v_gene: TRBV7-3
j_gene: TRBJ2-3
abundance: once
CDR3aa: CASSSSGTSGGRDTQYF
CDR3nt: TGTGCCAGCAGCTCCTCCGGGACTAGCGGGGGAAGAGATACGCAGTATTTT

d_gene: NA
v_gene: TRBV18
j_gene: TRBJ2-5
abundance: NA
CDR3aa: CASSEGLQETQYF
CDR3nt: TGTGCCAGCTCGGAGGGACTTCAAGAGACCCAGTACTTC

d_gene: NA
v_gene: TRBV5-6
j_gene: TRBJ1-6
abundance: NA
CDR3aa: CASSLYARDRGDSPLHF
CDR3nt: TGTGCCAGCAGCTTATACGCTAGAGACAGAGGAGATTCACCCCTCCACTTT

d_gene: NA
v_gene: TRBV7-7
j_gene: TRBJ2-5
abundance: NA
CDR3aa: CASSLQSHRSQETQYF
CDR3nt: TGTGCCAGCAGCTTACAATCGCACAGGTCCCAAGAGACCCAGTACTTC

d_gene: TRBD1
v_gene: TRBV9
j_gene: TRBJ1-6
abundance: NA
CDR3aa: CASSVAGTGISPLHF
CDR3nt: TGTGCCAGCAGCGTAGCCGGGACAGGTATTTCACCCCTCCACTTT

d_gene: NA
v_gene: TRBV9
j_gene: TRBJ1-1
abundance: NA
CDR3aa: CASSATPGAGAFF
CDR3nt: TGTGCCAGCAGCGCGACCCCAGGGGCCGGAGCTTTCTTT

d_gene: TRBD1
v_gene: TRBV4-1
j_gene: TRBJ1-6
abundance: NA
CDR3aa: CASSLIAGTDASPLHF
CDR3nt: TGCGCCAGCAGCCTCATCGCCGGGACAGACGCTTCACCCCTCCACTTT

d_gene: NA
v_gene: TRBV4-2
j_gene: TRBJ1-2
abundance: NA
CDR3aa: CASSQGQGYGYTF
CDR3nt: TGTGCCAGCAGCCAAGGGCAGGGGTATGGCTACACCTTC

d_gene: NA
v_gene: TRBV19
j_gene: TRBJ1-1
abundance: once
CDR3aa: CASSSNWQGNTEAFF
CDR3nt: TGTGCCAGTAGTTCTAATTGGCAGGGGAACACTGAAGCTTTCTTT

d_gene: TRBD1
v_gene: TRBV29-1
j_gene: TRBJ2-2
abundance: NA
CDR3aa: CSVAGTGFTGELFF
CDR3nt: TGCAGCGTTGCCGGGACAGGGTTCACCGGGGAGCTGTTTTTT

d_gene: TRBD1
v_gene: TRBV27
j_gene: TRBJ1-1
abundance: NA
CDR3aa: CASRTLQGYATEAFF
CDR3nt: TGTGCCAGCCGTACCCTACAGGGGTATGCCACTGAAGCTTTCTTT

d_gene: TRBD2
v_gene: TRBV6-5
j_gene: TRBJ2-7
abundance: NA
CDR3aa: CASSSTSGGGSYEQYF
CDR3nt: TGTGCCAGCAGTTCCACTAGCGGGGGAGGGTCCTACGAGCAGTACTTC

d_gene: TRBD1
v_gene: TRBV30
j_gene: TRBJ1-6
abundance: NA
CDR3aa: CARNRDRGNSPLHF
CDR3nt: TGTGCCCGGAACCGGGACAGGGGAAATTCACCCCTCCACTTT